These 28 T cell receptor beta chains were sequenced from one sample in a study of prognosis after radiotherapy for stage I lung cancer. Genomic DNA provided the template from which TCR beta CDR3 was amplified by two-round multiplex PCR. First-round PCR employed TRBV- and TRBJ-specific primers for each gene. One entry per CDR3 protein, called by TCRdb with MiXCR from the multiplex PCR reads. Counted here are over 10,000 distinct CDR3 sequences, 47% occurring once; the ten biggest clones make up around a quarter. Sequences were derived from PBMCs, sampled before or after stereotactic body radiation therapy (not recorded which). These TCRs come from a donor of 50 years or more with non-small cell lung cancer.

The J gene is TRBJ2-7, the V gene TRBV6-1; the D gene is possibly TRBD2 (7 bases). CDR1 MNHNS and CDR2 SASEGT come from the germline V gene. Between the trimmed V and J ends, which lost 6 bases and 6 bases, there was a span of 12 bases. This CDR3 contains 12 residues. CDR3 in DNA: TGTGCCAGCAGGGTAGGGGGGGGCGAGCAGTACTTC. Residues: CASRVGGGEQYF.

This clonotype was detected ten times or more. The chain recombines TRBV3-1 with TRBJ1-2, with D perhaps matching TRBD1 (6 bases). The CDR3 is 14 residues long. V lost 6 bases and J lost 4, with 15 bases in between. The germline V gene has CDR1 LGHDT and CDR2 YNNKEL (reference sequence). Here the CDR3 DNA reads TGTGCCAGCAGGCGAACAGGGTATATCTATGGCTACACCTTC. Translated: CASRRTGYIYGYTF.

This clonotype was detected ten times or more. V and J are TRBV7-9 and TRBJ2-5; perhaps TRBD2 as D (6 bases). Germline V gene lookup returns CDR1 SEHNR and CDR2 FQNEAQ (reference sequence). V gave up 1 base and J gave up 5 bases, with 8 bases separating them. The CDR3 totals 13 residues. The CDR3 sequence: CASSLGLVETQYF. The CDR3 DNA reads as TGTGCCAGCAGCTTAGGACTAGTCGAGACCCAGTACTTC. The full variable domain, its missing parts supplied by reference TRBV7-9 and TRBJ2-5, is DTGVSQNPRHKITKRGQNVTFRCDPISEHNRLYWYRQTLGQGPEFLTYFQNEAQLEKSRLLSDRFSAERPKGSFSTLEIQRTEQGDSAMYLCASSLGLVETQYFGPGTRLLVL.

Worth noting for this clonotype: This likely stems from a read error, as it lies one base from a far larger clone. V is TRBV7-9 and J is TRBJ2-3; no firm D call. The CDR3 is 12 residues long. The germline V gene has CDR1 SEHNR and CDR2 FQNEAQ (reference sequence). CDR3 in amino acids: CSSSLGRSPQYF. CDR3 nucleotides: TGTTCCAGCAGCTTAGGGCGGAGCCCGCAGTATTTT.

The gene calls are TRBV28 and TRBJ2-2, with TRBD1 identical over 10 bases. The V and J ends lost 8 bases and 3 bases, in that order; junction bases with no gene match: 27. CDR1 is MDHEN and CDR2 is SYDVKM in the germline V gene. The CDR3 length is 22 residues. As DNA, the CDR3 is TGTGCCAGCTTGTGTTTCAGTTCTATCCTTCTGACAGGGGGCGCGTACACCGGGGAGCTGTTTTTT. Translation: CASLCFSSILLTGGAYTGELFF.

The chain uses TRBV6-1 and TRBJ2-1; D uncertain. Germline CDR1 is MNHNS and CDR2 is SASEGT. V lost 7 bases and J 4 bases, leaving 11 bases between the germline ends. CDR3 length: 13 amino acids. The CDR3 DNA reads TGTGCCAGCACCCAGCCCGCGTACAATGAGCAGTTCTTC. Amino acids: CASTQPAYNEQFF.

CDR3 in DNA: TGTGCCTGGGTCCCCCCGGGACTTGCCTACACCTTC. This codes for CAWVPPGLAYTF. The V gene is TRBV30, the J gene TRBJ1-2; tentative D call: TRBD1 (5 bases). Deletions cut 5 bases from V and 10 bases from J, with 17 bases between. Germline V gives CDR1 GTSNPN, CDR2 SVGIG (reference sequence). There are 12 residues in the CDR3. The full variable domain, rest sourced from reference TRBV30 and TRBJ1-2, is SQTIHQWPATLVQPVGSPLSLECTVEGTSNPNLYWYRQAAGRGLQLLFYSVGIGQISSEVPQNLSASRPQDRQFILSSKKLLLSDSGFYLCAWVPPGLAYTFGSGTRLTVV.

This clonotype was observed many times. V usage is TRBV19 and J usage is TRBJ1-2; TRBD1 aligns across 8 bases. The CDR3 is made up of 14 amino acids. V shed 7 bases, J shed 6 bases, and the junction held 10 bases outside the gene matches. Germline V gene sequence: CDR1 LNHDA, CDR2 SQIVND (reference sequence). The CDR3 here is CASTEGQGWNGYTF. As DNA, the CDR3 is TGTGCCAGTACCGAAGGACAGGGCTGGAATGGCTACACCTTC.

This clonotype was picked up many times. The CDR3 DNA reads TGTGCCAGCAGCCCACGGGACCCGAGGGGCTATGGCTACACCTTC. Encoded protein: CASSPRDPRGYGYTF. V is TRBV5-4 and J is TRBJ1-2; D may be TRBD1 (5 bases). CDR3 length: 15 amino acids. From germline, CDR1 is SGHNT and CDR2 YYREEE (reference sequence). Between the trimmed V and J ends, which lost 4 bases and 4 bases, there was a span of 17 bases. Full variable domain (missing parts from reference TRBV5-4 and TRBJ1-2): ETGVTQSPTHLIKTRGQQVTLRCSSQSGHNTVSWYQQALGQGPQFIFQYYREEENGRGNFPPRFSGLQFPNYSSELNVNALELDDSALYLCASSPRDPRGYGYTFGSGTRLTVV.

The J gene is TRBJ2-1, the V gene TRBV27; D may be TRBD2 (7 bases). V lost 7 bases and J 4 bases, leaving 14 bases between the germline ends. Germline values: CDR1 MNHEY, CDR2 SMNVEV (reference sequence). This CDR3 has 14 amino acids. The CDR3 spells CASNVGGGYNEQFF. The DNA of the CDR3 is TGTGCCAGCAACGTAGGGGGAGGGTACAATGAGCAGTTCTTC.

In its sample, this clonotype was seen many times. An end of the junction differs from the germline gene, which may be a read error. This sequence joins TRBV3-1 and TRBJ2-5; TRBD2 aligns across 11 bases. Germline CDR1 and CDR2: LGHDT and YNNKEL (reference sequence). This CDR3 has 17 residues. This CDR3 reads CVSSPKITSGGRETQYF. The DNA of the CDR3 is TGTGTCAGCAGCCCAAAAATTACTAGCGGGGGCCGAGAGACCCAGTACTTC.

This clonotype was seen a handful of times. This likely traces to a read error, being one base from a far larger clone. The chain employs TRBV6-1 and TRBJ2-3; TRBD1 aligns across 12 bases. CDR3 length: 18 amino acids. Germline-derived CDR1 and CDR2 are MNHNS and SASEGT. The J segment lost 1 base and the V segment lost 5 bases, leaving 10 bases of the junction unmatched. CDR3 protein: CASSYIRGQGAGTDTQYF. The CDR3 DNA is TGTGCCAGCAGTTACATCCGGGGACAGGGGGCTGGCACAGATACGCAGTATTTT.

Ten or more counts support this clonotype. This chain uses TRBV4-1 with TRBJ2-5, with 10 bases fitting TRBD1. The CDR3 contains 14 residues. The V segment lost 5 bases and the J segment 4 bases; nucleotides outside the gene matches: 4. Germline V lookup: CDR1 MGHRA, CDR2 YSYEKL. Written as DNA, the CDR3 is TGCGCCAGCAGCACGACAGGGGGCGTAGAGACCCAGTACTTC. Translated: CASSTTGGVETQYF.

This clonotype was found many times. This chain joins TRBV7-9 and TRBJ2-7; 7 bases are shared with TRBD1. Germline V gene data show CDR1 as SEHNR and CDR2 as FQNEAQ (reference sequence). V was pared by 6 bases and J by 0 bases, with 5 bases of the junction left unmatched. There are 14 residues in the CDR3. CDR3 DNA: TGTGCCAGCAGTACAGGGGTGAGCTCCTACGAGCAGTACTTC. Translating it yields CASSTGVSSYEQYF.

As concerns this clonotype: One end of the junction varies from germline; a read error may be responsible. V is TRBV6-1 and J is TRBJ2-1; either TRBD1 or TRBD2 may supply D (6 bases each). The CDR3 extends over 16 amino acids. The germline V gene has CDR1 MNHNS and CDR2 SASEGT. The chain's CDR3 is CASIEWGATPYNEQFF. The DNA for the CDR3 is TGTGCCAGCATTGAATGGGGGGCTACCCCCTACAATGAGCAGTTCTTC.

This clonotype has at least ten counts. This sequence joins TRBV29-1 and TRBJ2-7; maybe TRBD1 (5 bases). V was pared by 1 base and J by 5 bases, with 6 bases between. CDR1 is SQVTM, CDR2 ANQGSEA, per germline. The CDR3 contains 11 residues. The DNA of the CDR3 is TGCAGCGTTGAAGGGGGCAACGAGCAGTACTTC. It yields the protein CSVEGGNEQYF.

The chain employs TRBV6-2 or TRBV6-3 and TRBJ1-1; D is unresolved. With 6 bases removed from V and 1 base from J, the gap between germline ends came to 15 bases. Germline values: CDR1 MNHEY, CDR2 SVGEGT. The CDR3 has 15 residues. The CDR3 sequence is CASRWETLRNTEAFF. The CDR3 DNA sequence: TGTGCCAGCAGGTGGGAGACATTGCGGAACACTGAAGCTTTCTTT.

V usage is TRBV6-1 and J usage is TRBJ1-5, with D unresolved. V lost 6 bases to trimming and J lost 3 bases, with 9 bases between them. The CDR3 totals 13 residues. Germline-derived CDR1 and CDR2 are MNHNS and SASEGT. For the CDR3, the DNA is TGTGCCAGCAGAACTAACATCAATCAGCCCCAGCATTTT. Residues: CASRTNINQPQHF.

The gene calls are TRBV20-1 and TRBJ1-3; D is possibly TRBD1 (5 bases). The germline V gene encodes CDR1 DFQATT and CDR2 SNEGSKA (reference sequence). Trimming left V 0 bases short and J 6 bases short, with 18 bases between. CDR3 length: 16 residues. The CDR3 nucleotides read TGCAGTGCTAGAGATCTCGGGGGGGAGACGCCAAACACCATATATTTT. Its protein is CSARDLGGETPNTIYF.

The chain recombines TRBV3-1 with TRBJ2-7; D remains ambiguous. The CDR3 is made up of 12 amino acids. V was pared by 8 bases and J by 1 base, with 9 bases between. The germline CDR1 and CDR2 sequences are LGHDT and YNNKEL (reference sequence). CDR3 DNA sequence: TGTGCCAGCCAAGTCGGGTCCTACGAGCAGTACTTC. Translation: CASQVGSYEQYF.

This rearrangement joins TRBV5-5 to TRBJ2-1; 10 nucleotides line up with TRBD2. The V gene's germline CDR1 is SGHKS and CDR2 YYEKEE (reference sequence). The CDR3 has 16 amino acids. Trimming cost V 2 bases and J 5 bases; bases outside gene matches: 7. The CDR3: CASSFIGTSEHNEQFF. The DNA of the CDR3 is TGTGCCAGCAGCTTCATCGGGACTAGCGAACACAATGAGCAGTTCTTC.

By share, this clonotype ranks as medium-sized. The CDR3 loop reads CAWSQGYEQYF. CDR3 sequence (DNA): TGTGCCTGGAGTCAGGGATACGAGCAGTACTTC. The chain is built from TRBV30 and TRBJ2-7; TRBD1 is a possible D gene (5 bases). Germline CDR1 GTSNPN, CDR2 SVGIG (reference sequence). The germline V and J ends were trimmed by 2 bases and 4 bases, with 6 bases remaining between them. The CDR3 totals 11 residues.

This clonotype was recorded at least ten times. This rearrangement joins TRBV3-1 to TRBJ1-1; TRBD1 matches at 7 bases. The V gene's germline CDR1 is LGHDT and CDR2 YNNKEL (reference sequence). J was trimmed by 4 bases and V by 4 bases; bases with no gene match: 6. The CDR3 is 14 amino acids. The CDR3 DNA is TGTGCCAGCAGCCCCACCAGGGGGGGCACTGAAGCTTTCTTT. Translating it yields CASSPTRGGTEAFF.

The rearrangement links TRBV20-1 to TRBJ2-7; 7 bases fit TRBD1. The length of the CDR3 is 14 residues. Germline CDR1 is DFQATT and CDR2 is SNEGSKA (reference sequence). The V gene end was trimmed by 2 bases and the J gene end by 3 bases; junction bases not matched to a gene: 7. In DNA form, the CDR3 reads TGCAGTGCTAGACGGACAGGCGCCATCTACGAGCAGTACTTC. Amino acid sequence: CSARRTGAIYEQYF.

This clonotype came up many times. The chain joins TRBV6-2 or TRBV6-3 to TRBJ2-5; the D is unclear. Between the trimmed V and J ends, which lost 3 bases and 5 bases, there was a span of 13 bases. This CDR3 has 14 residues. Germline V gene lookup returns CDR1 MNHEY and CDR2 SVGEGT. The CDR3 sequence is CASSYLPSSETQYF. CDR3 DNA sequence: TGTGCCAGCAGTTATCTTCCTAGTTCGGAGACCCAGTACTTC.

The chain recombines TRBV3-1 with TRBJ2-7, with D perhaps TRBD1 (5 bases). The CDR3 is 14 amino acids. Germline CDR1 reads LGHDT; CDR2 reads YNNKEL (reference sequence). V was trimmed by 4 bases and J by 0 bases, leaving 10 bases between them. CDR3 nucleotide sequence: TGTGCCAGCAGCCCCAGGGCGCTCTCCTACGAGCAGTACTTC. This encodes CASSPRALSYEQYF.

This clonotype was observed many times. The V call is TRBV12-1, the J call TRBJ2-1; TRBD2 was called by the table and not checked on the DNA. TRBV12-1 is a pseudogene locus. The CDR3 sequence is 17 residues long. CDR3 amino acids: CASRPNSSGREVDEQFF. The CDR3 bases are TGTGCCAGCAGGCCCAATTCTAGCGGGAGGGAGGTGGATGAGCAGTTCTTC.

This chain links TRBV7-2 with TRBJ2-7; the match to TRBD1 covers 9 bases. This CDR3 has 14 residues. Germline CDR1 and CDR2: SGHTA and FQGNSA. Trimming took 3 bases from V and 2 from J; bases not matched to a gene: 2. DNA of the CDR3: TGTGCCAGCAGCTTGGGACAGGGAACCTACGAGCAGTACTTC. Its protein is CASSLGQGTYEQYF.